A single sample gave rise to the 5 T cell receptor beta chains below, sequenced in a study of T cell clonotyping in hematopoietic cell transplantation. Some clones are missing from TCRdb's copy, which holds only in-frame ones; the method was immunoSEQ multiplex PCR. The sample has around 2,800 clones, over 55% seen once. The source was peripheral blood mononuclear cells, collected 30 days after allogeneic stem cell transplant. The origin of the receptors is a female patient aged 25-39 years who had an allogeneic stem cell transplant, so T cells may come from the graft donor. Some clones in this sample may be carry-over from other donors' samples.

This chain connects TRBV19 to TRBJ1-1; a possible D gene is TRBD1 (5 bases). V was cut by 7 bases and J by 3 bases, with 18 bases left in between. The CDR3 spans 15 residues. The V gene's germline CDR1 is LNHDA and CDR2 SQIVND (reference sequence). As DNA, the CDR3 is TGTGCCAGTACTCTCGGGGCAGGGAGGGACACTGAAGCTTTCTTT. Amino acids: CASTLGAGRDTEAFF. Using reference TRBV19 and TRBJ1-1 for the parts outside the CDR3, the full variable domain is DGGITQSPKYLFRKEGQNVTLSCEQNLNHDAMYWYRQDPGQGLRLIYYSQIVNDFQKGDIAEGYSVSREKKESFPLTVTSAQKNPTAFYLCASTLGAGRDTEAFFGQGTRLTVV.

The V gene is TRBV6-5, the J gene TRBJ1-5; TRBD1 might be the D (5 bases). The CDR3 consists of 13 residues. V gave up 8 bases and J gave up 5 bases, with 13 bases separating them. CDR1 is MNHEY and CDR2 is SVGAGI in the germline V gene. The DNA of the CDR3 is TGTGCCAGCTCCCACGGGGGGTATCAGCCCCAGCATTTT. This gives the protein CASSHGGYQPQHF.

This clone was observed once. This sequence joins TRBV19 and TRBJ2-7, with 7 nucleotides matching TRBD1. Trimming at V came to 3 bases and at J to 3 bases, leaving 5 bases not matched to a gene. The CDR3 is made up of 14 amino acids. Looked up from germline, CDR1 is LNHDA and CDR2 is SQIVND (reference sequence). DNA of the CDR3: TGTGCCAGTAGTATGACGGACAGGCTCTACGAGCAGTACTTC. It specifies CASSMTDRLYEQYF.

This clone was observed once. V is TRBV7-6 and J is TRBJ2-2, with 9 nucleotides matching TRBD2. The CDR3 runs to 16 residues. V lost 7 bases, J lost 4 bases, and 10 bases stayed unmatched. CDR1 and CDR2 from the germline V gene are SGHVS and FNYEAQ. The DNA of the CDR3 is TGTGCCAGCAATAATTTGCGGGGGGGAAGCACCGGGGAGCTGTTTTTT. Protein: CASNNLRGGSTGELFF.

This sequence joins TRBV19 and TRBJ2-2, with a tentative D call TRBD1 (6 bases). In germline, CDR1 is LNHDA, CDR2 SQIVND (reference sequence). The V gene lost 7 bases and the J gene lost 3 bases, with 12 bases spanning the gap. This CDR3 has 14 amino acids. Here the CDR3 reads CASTVHRDTGELFF. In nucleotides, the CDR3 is TGTGCCAGTACCGTCCACAGGGACACCGGGGAGCTGTTTTTT.